These 17 T cell receptor beta chains came from one sample sequenced in a study of blood T cell repertoires in COVID-19. The data were produced by immunoSEQ multiplex PCR, yet TCRdb's version contains in-frame clones alone and is incomplete. In the table there are around 200,000 clones, 75% to 90% of which are singletons. Material for sequencing was PBMCs or T cells enriched from blood (not recorded which). All receptors come from a man aged 40-50 years who had recovered from COVID-19.

CDR3: CASSLTGGRQDTQYF. In DNA form, the CDR3 reads TGTGCCAGCAGCCTTACCGGGGGTCGGCAAGATACGCAGTATTTT. This chain links TRBV11-2 with TRBJ2-3, with D perhaps matching TRBD2 (6 bases). Germline CDR1 and CDR2: SGHAT and FQNNGV. Trimming shortened V by 5 bases and J by 5 bases, and 17 bases separated the two germline ends. The length of the CDR3 is 15 residues.

This chain connects TRBV19 to TRBJ2-1; 8 bases line up with TRBD2. The CDR3 runs 13 residues. CDR1 and CDR2 (germline): LNHDA, SQIVND (reference sequence). Germline trimming cut 7 bases from V and 7 bases from J; bases unmatched to any gene: 6. This CDR3 reads CASTPGGMNEQFF. CDR3 bases: TGTGCCAGTACCCCGGGGGGGATGAATGAGCAGTTCTTC.

V usage is TRBV4-1 and J usage is TRBJ2-7, with D possibly being TRBD1 (6 bases). The CDR3 totals 15 residues. V lost 0 bases and J lost 0, with 9 bases in between. The germline V gene has CDR1 MGHRA and CDR2 YSYEKL. In DNA form, the CDR3 reads TGCGCCAGCAGCCAAGAGTGGACAGTCTCCTACGAGCAGTACTTC. This sequence encodes CASSQEWTVSYEQYF.

This chain connects TRBV7-3 to TRBJ2-1, with 8 positions matching TRBD2. There are 15 residues in the CDR3. Germline V gives CDR1 SGHTA, CDR2 FQGTGA. Trimming cost V 5 bases and J 6 bases; bases outside gene matches: 9. The CDR3 DNA is TGTGCCAGCAGCCCGAGACTAGCGTTTATCAATGAGCAGTTCTTC. Its translation is CASSPRLAFINEQFF.

The chain links TRBV4-1 to TRBJ2-3; tentatively, D is TRBD2 (5 bases). V lost 4 bases and J lost 2, with 22 bases in between. This CDR3 contains 18 residues. CDR1 is MGHRA, CDR2 YSYEKL, per germline. The CDR3, as DNA: TGCGCCAGCAGCCCGACCTGGGCGGGCCGGTCCCCCACAGATACGCAGTATTTT. Translated, it gives CASSPTWAGRSPTDTQYF.

This sequence joins TRBV7-8 and TRBJ2-2, with TRBD1 identical over 8 bases. From germline, CDR1 is SGHVS and CDR2 FQNEAQ. The V gene end was trimmed by 6 bases and the J gene end by 0 bases; junction bases not matched to a gene: 6. The CDR3 extends over 16 amino acids. This CDR3 reads CASSSETGANTGELFF. In nucleotides, the CDR3 is TGTGCCAGCAGTTCCGAGACAGGGGCGAACACCGGGGAGCTGTTTTTT. Full variable domain (rest looked up from reference TRBV7-8 and TRBJ2-2): GAGVSQSPRYKVAKRGQDVALRCDPISGHVSLFWYQQALGQGPEFLTYFQNEAQLDKSGLPSDRFFAERPEGSVSTLKIQRTQQEDSAVYLCASSSETGANTGELFFGEGSRLTVL.

CDR3 protein: CASSRLAVAYNEQFF. The CDR3 bases are TGTGCCAGCAGCAGACTAGCGGTGGCCTACAATGAGCAGTTCTTC. The rearrangement links TRBV6-2 or TRBV6-3 to TRBJ2-1; 9 bases match TRBD2. The CDR3 has 15 amino acids. The trim removed 6 bases at V and 2 bases at J, leaving 5 bases unmatched. Looked up from germline, CDR1 is MNHEY and CDR2 is SVGEGT.

This chain connects TRBV4-2 to TRBJ1-1, with a weak D call TRBD1 (6 bases). The CDR3 is 15 residues long. Germline V lookup: CDR1 LGHNA, CDR2 YNFKEQ. Trimming took 6 bases from V and 1 from J, leaving 15 bases between them. This chain's CDR3 is CASRPSDRENTEAFF. CDR3 nucleotides: TGTGCCAGCAGACCGTCGGACAGAGAGAACACTGAAGCTTTCTTT.

The chain recombines TRBV29-1 with TRBJ2-7; 7 positions agree with TRBD1. Trimming removed 7 bases from V and 0 bases from J; junction bases left unmatched: 3. This CDR3 contains 12 residues. Germline loops: CDR1 SQVTM, CDR2 ANQGSEA. This CDR3 reads CSGRDSSYEQYF. CDR3 bases: TGCAGCGGCCGGGACAGCTCCTACGAGCAGTACTTC.

The chain uses TRBV28 and TRBJ2-5; the match to TRBD1 covers 7 bases. V gave up 3 bases and J gave up 5 bases; unmatched junction bases: 6. The CDR3 totals 14 residues. CDR1 and CDR2 (germline): MDHEN, SYDVKM. CDR3 sequence: CASSFFRGRETQYF. The CDR3 DNA reads TGTGCCAGCAGTTTTTTTAGGGGGCGGGAGACCCAGTACTTC.

This chain uses TRBV4-1 with TRBJ1-4; 8 nucleotides line up with TRBD1. Looked up from germline, CDR1 is MGHRA and CDR2 is YSYEKL. The CDR3 covers 15 residues. The ends lost 2 bases at V and 5 bases at J; junction bases unmatched: 4. The CDR3 DNA sequence: TGCGCCAGCAGCCAAACAGGGGGGGCAAATGAAAAACTGTTTTTT. Its protein is CASSQTGGANEKLFF.

The rearrangement uses TRBV6-2 or TRBV6-3 and TRBJ2-1; TRBD2 agrees at 7 bases. V lost 2 bases, J lost 6 bases, and 10 bases stayed unmatched. The CDR3 contains 16 residues. CDR1 is MNHEY, CDR2 SVGEGT, per germline. The CDR3 DNA reads as TGTGCCAGCAGTTACGTTGTAGCGGGCGATTCCAATGAGCAGTTCTTC. Protein: CASSYVVAGDSNEQFF.

V is TRBV21-1 and J is TRBJ2-2; TRBD1 is the table's D call and was not checked against the DNA. TRBV21-1 is termed a pseudogene. The CDR3 totals 16 residues. Here the CDR3 DNA reads TGTGCCAGCAGGAAGTGGACACCCAGGGGCACCGGGGAGCTGTTTTTT. It is translated as CASRKWTPRGTGELFF.

The chain combines TRBV24-1 with TRBJ2-2, with TRBD2 as a possible D gene (6 bases). The CDR3 is 15 amino acids. The germline CDR1 and CDR2 sequences are KGHDR and SFDVKD. Trimming cost V 4 bases and J 2 bases, with 10 bases left between them. This CDR3 reads CATSDAGYNTGELFF. In DNA, the CDR3 is TGTGCCACCAGTGACGCGGGGTACAACACCGGGGAGCTGTTTTTT.

The chain joins TRBV28 to TRBJ1-6; 9 bases line up with TRBD1. Trimming cost V 8 bases and J 4 bases; bases outside gene matches: 3. Germline V CDR1 and CDR2: MDHEN, SYDVKM. The CDR3 has 14 amino acids. CDR3: CASGDRAYNSPLHF. CDR3 nucleotides: TGTGCCAGCGGGGACAGGGCTTATAATTCACCCCTCCACTTT.

The chain is built from TRBV3-1 (or the pseudogene TRBV3-2) and TRBJ1-2; tentative D call: TRBD1 (5 bases). The V and J ends lost 1 base and 7 bases respectively, with 22 bases between them. The germline CDR1 and CDR2 sequences are LGHDT and YNNKEL (reference sequence). The CDR3 is 17 residues long. The CDR3 sequence is CASSQVLGVLRGGGYTF. CDR3 DNA: TGTGCCAGCAGCCAAGTTTTGGGGGTATTACGGGGAGGTGGCTACACCTTC.

This clone was picked up one time. CDR3 region: CASRTGTPGDTQYF. As DNA, the CDR3 is TGTGCCAGTCGGACCGGGACACCCGGAGATACGCAGTATTTT. The chain recombines TRBV19 with TRBJ2-3, with a weak D call TRBD1 (6 bases). This CDR3 region has 14 residues. Germline values: CDR1 LNHDA, CDR2 SQIVND (reference sequence). The V end lost 8 bases, the J end lost 5 bases, and 17 bases lay between the germline ends. The full variable domain, rest sourced from reference TRBV19 and TRBJ2-3, is DGGITQSPKYLFRKEGQNVTLSCEQNLNHDAMYWYRQDPGQGLRLIYYSQIVNDFQKGDIAEGYSVSREKKESFPLTVTSAQKNPTAFYLCASRTGTPGDTQYFGPGTRLTVL.